The 26 T cell receptor beta chains given below trace back to one sample, sequenced in a study of T cell changes during pregnancy in multiple sclerosis. Method: immunoSEQ multiplex PCR; TCRdb's copy keeps in-frame clones and lacks some. The sample lists approximately 48,000 clones, around 94% occurring once. Here the sequenced sample was CD4+ T cells from peripheral blood mononuclear cells, taken in the second trimester of pregnancy. The source is a female donor with multiple sclerosis, enrolled in a pregnancy study.

A single count supports this clone. The rearrangement links TRBV7-2 to TRBJ1-4, with 9 bases matching TRBD1. J lost 10 bases, V lost 1 base, and 7 bases had no gene match. CDR1 is SGHTA and CDR2 is FQGNSA in the germline V gene. The CDR3 is 15 amino acids. The CDR3 region is CASSLDGTGRRKLFF. The CDR3 coding sequence is TGTGCCAGCAGCTTAGACGGGACAGGGAGACGAAAACTGTTTTTT.

This clone was found once. The CDR3 spells CASSEALGTGTRSYEQYF. In DNA, the CDR3 is TGTGCCAGCAGTGAAGCGCTCGGGACAGGAACCCGCTCCTACGAGCAGTACTTC. The J gene is TRBJ2-7, the V gene TRBV2; 8 bases agree with TRBD1. The CDR3 extends over 18 amino acids. Germline CDR1 and CDR2: SNHLY and FYNNEI. J gave up 0 bases and V 0 bases, and 10 bases lay outside the gene matches. The full variable domain, in which reference TRBV2 and TRBJ2-7 provide the parts outside the CDR3, is EPEVTQTPSHQVTQMGQEVILRCVPISNHLYFYWYRQILGQKVEFLVSFYNNEISEKSEIFDDQFSVERPDGSNFTLKIRSTKLEDSAMYFCASSEALGTGTRSYEQYFGPGTRLTVT.

This clone was observed a single time. The chain recombines TRBV7-2 with TRBJ1-1; possible D gene TRBD1, 5 bases. Trimming removed 5 bases at V and 1 base at J, with 11 bases between. The CDR3 is 14 residues long. The germline V gene has CDR1 SGHTA and CDR2 FQGNSA. CDR3 nucleotide sequence: TGTGCCAGCAGCCTAGACAGTTCGAACACTGAAGCTTTCTTT. It is translated as CASSLDSSNTEAFF.

The V gene is TRBV19, the J gene TRBJ2-7; 8 nucleotides line up with TRBD1. The ends lost 9 bases at V and 2 bases at J; junction bases unmatched: 3. Looked up from germline, CDR1 is LNHDA and CDR2 is SQIVND (reference sequence). The CDR3 loop spans 12 amino acids. DNA for the CDR3: TGTGCCAGGCGACAGGGGCCCTACGAGCAGTACTTC. Amino acid sequence: CARRQGPYEQYF.

This clone was found once. V usage is TRBV5-5 and J usage is TRBJ2-1; TRBD2 matches 13 bases. The V gene end was trimmed by 2 bases and the J gene end by 8 bases; junction bases not matched to a gene: 13. This CDR3 has 18 residues. Germline V gene sequence: CDR1 SGHKS, CDR2 YYEKEE (reference sequence). CDR3 sequence: CASSFSALGLAGVYEQFF. The DNA for the CDR3 is TGTGCCAGCAGCTTTTCGGCCTTAGGACTAGCGGGGGTCTATGAGCAGTTCTTC.

The table lists this clone with a count of one. The CDR3 is CASSPRGANTEAFF. As DNA, the CDR3 is TGTGCCAGCAGCCCAAGGGGTGCCAACACTGAAGCTTTCTTT. The V call is TRBV16, the J call TRBJ1-1, with TRBD1 as a possible D gene (5 bases). Trimming stripped 4 bases from V and 2 bases from J, with 11 bases between. The CDR3 is 14 amino acids. Germline V gene lookup returns CDR1 KGHSY and CDR2 FQNENV.

This chain links TRBV6-1 with TRBJ2-5, with D maybe TRBD2 (6 bases). With 1 base removed from V and 0 bases from J, the gap between germline ends came to 12 bases. CDR3 length equals 16 residues. CDR1 and CDR2 from the germline V gene are MNHNS and SASEGT. This chain's CDR3 is CASSEVRGKYQETQYF. The CDR3 nucleotides read TGTGCCAGCAGTGAAGTTCGGGGGAAATACCAAGAGACCCAGTACTTC.

This chain uses TRBV2 with TRBJ2-2; tentatively, D is TRBD1 (5 bases). CDR1 and CDR2 from the germline V gene are SNHLY and FYNNEI. This CDR3 comprises 16 residues. V lost 1 base and J 2 bases, leaving 11 bases between the germline ends. The CDR3 sequence: CASSEGHRINTGELFF. CDR3 in DNA: TGTGCCAGCAGTGAAGGACACAGGATTAACACCGGGGAGCTGTTTTTT.

The chain carries TRBV7-3 and TRBJ1-2, with D tentatively TRBD1 (5 bases). The CDR3 contains 15 residues. Germline values: CDR1 SGHTA, CDR2 FQGTGA. V lost 5 bases and J lost 0, with 13 bases in between. Written as DNA, the CDR3 is TGTGCCAGCAGCCCTCCCGGGGGAGCTAACTATGGCTACACCTTC. Translation: CASSPPGGANYGYTF. Variable domain in full (rest from reference TRBV7-3 and TRBJ1-2): GAGVSQTPSNKVTEKGKYVELRCDPISGHTALYWYRQSLGQGPEFLIYFQGTGAADDSGLPNDRFFAVRPEGSVSTLKIQRTERGDSAVYLCASSPPGGANYGYTFGSGTRLTVV.

The chain has TRBV7-2 and TRBJ1-4; 7 bases agree with TRBD1. V dropped 5 bases and J dropped 8; count of bases not matched to a gene: 5. The CDR3 consists of 13 residues. Per germline, CDR1 SGHTA and CDR2 FQGNSA. CDR3 protein: CASSKGAAEKLFF. The CDR3 DNA reads as TGTGCCAGCAGCAAGGGGGCAGCAGAAAAACTGTTTTTT.

The chain has TRBV4-3 and TRBJ1-1; 7 bases line up with TRBD1. Germline lookup yields CDR1 LGHNA and CDR2 YSLEER. With V trimmed by 0 bases and J by 10 bases, 11 bases remained unmatched. The CDR3 covers 15 residues. Here the CDR3 reads CASSQEGGPRQGAFF. The DNA of the CDR3 is TGCGCCAGCAGCCAAGAAGGGGGACCGAGACAGGGAGCTTTCTTT.

The chain combines TRBV6-1 with TRBJ2-3, with D hard to call. V shed 3 bases and J shed 5 bases, with 12 bases lying between them. Germline V gene lookup returns CDR1 MNHNS and CDR2 SASEGT. The CDR3 spans 14 residues. Written as DNA, the CDR3 is TGTGCCAGCAGTGAGACTCGAGCTAGAGATACGCAGTATTTT. Its translation: CASSETRARDTQYF.

The V and J genes are TRBV18 and TRBJ2-7; 8 positions agree with TRBD1. J lost 6 bases, V lost 4 bases, and 14 bases had no gene match. CDR1 is KGHSH, CDR2 LQKENI, per germline. The CDR3 spans 16 residues. The CDR3 sequence is CASSHLGQGQISEQYF. Here the CDR3 DNA reads TGTGCCAGCTCACACCTCGGACAGGGCCAAATCTCCGAGCAGTACTTC.

This sequence joins TRBV6-1 and TRBJ2-7; 9 positions agree with TRBD2. Germline lookup yields CDR1 MNHNS and CDR2 SASEGT. After removal of 5 bases from V and 2 bases from J, the junction contained 7 bases not matched to a gene. The CDR3 sequence is 15 residues long. CDR3 protein: CASSTSTSGTYEQYF. In nucleotides, the CDR3 is TGTGCCAGCAGTACCTCGACTAGCGGCACCTACGAGCAGTACTTC.

The chain employs TRBV19 and TRBJ1-6; possible D gene TRBD1, 5 bases. This CDR3 is built from 14 residues. Germline loops: CDR1 LNHDA, CDR2 SQIVND (reference sequence). Trimming cost V 2 bases and J 9 bases, with 11 bases left between them. The CDR3 reads CASSIQVGGSPLHF. The DNA for the CDR3 is TGTGCCAGTAGTATACAGGTCGGGGGTTCACCCCTCCACTTT.

V gene TRBV5-8 combines with J gene TRBJ2-3; 13 bases match TRBD2. The CDR3 runs 16 residues. In germline, CDR1 is SGHTS, CDR2 YDEGEE. After removal of 4 bases from V and 1 base from J, the junction contained 3 bases not matched to a gene. CDR3 loop: CASSQGTSGGTDTQYF. CDR3 sequence (DNA): TGTGCCAGCAGCCAGGGGACTAGCGGGGGCACAGATACGCAGTATTTT. The variable domain in full, with the rest retrieved from reference TRBV5-8 and TRBJ2-3, is EAGVTQSPTHLIKTRGQQATLRCSPISGHTSVYWYQQALGLGLQFLLWYDEGEERNRGNFPPRFSGRQFPNYSSELNVNALELEDSALYLCASSQGTSGGTDTQYFGPGTRLTVL.

V is TRBV20-1 and J is TRBJ1-2; D not certain. Germline assignment: CDR1 DFQATT and CDR2 SNEGSKA (reference sequence). CDR3 length equals 11 residues. V was cut by 6 bases and J by 2 bases, with 7 bases left in between. The CDR3 protein is CSAVQNYGYTF. As DNA, the CDR3 is TGCAGTGCAGTCCAGAACTATGGCTACACCTTC.

The gene calls are TRBV9 and TRBJ2-1, with D possibly matching TRBD2 (7 bases). Trimming took off 0 bases at V and 2 bases at J, with 9 bases between the two ends. CDR1 is SGDLS and CDR2 is YYNGEE in the germline V gene. This CDR3 has 15 residues. CDR3 coding DNA: TGTGCCAGCAGCGTAGACGGGGGGCCCTACAATGAGCAGTTCTTC. This encodes CASSVDGGPYNEQFF.

In the case of this clone: Other DNA variants within this sample encode the same CDR3. This sequence joins TRBV7-9 and TRBJ1-5, with a tentative D call TRBD1 (5 bases). This CDR3 comprises 14 residues. In germline, CDR1 is SEHNR, CDR2 FQNEAQ (reference sequence). V shed 6 bases and J shed 2 bases, with 11 bases lying between them. CDR3 sequence reads: CASSRGGGNQPQHF. In DNA form, the CDR3 reads TGTGCCAGCAGTCGGGGCGGGGGCAATCAGCCCCAGCATTTT.

V and J are TRBV11-2 and TRBJ1-2; 10 nucleotides agree with TRBD1. V lost 5 bases and J lost 4; bases outside the gene matches: 4. Germline V gene data show CDR1 as SGHAT and CDR2 as FQNNGV. The CDR3 covers 14 residues. CDR3 nucleotides: TGTGCCAGCAGCGGGGACAGGGGAGGCTATGGCTACACCTTC. It codes for CASSGDRGGYGYTF.

The chain employs TRBV9 and TRBJ2-3; 9 bases are a match to TRBD2. V lost 0 bases, J lost 9 bases, and 11 bases stayed unmatched. Germline values: CDR1 SGDLS, CDR2 YYNGEE. This CDR3 comprises 16 residues. The CDR3 loop is CASSVVSSGAGGTQYF. CDR3 in DNA: TGTGCCAGCAGCGTAGTGTCTAGCGGGGCCGGGGGGACGCAGTATTTT.

Note on this clone: At one boundary the junction diverges from the germline segment, which might be a read error. The chain links TRBV7-7 to TRBJ2-1; TRBD2 matches 8 bases. Germline V lookup: CDR1 SSHAT, CDR2 FNYEAQ (reference sequence). This CDR3 has 14 amino acids. The CDR3 DNA reads TGTGCTAGCAGCTTGCGTAGCGGGGTCAATGAGCAGTTCTTC. It yields the protein CASSLRSGVNEQFF.

The V call is TRBV9, the J call TRBJ1-1; tentatively, D is TRBD1 (6 bases). Trimming took off 2 bases at V and 5 bases at J, with 16 bases between the two ends. Germline CDR1 and CDR2: SGDLS and YYNGEE. The CDR3 sequence is 15 residues long. The CDR3 loop is CASSVNPGVGTEAFF. In nucleotides, the CDR3 is TGTGCCAGCAGCGTCAACCCAGGGGTTGGTACTGAAGCTTTCTTT.

The chain links TRBV19 to TRBJ2-1; D is uncertain. Germline CDR1 reads LNHDA; CDR2 reads SQIVND (reference sequence). V was clipped by 2 bases and J by 3 bases, with 20 bases between them. The CDR3 extends over 18 amino acids. Written as DNA, the CDR3 is TGTGCCAGTAGTATAACTCGTCGGAGCCCACTTGTCTACAATGAGCAGTTCTTC. This sequence encodes CASSITRRSPLVYNEQFF. The full variable domain, rest sourced from reference TRBV19 and TRBJ2-1, is DGGITQSPKYLFRKEGQNVTLSCEQNLNHDAMYWYRQDPGQGLRLIYYSQIVNDFQKGDIAEGYSVSREKKESFPLTVTSAQKNPTAFYLCASSITRRSPLVYNEQFFGPGTRLTVL.

This chain connects TRBV7-6 to TRBJ2-1; 11 bases map to TRBD2. Germline V lookup: CDR1 SGHVS, CDR2 FNYEAQ. This CDR3 contains 17 residues. J gave up 7 bases and V 2 bases, and 10 bases lay outside the gene matches. The CDR3 DNA follows: TGTGCCAGCAGCTTACTTCTAGCGGGGGGATTGAGGAATGAGCAGTTCTTC. Translated: CASSLLLAGGLRNEQFF.

The count of this clone is one. J is TRBJ1-4 and V is TRBV2, with 9 bases matching TRBD1. Per germline, CDR1 SNHLY and CDR2 FYNNEI. CDR3 length equals 17 residues. The trim removed 8 bases at V and 4 bases at J, leaving 14 bases unmatched. Here the CDR3 reads CASGGTGLPGGNEKLFF. The CDR3 DNA reads as TGTGCCAGCGGCGGGACAGGGTTGCCGGGGGGTAATGAAAAACTGTTTTTT.